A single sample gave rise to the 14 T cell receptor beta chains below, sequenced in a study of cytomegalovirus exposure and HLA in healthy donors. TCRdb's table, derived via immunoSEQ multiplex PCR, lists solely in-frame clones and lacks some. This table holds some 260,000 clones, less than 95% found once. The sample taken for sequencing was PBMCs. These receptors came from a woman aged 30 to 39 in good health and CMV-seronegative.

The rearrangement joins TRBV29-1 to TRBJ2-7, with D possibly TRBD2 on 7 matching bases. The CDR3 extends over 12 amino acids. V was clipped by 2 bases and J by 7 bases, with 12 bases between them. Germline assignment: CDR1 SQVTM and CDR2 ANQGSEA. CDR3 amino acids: CSVELGGGEQYF. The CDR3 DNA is TGCAGCGTTGAACTAGGGGGAGGGGAGCAGTACTTC.

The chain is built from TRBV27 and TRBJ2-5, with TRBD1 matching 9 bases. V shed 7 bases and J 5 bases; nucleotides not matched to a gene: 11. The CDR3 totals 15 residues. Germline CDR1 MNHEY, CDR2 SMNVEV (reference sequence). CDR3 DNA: TGTGCCAGCACCAAGGGGGACAGGGATCGCGAGACCCAGTACTTC. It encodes CASTKGDRDRETQYF.

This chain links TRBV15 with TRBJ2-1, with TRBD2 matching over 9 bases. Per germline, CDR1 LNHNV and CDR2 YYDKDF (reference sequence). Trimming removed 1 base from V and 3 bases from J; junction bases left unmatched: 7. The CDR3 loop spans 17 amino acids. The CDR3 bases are TGTGCCACCAGCAGAGTGGGGCTAGCGGGAAACTACAATGAGCAGTTCTTC. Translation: CATSRVGLAGNYNEQFF.

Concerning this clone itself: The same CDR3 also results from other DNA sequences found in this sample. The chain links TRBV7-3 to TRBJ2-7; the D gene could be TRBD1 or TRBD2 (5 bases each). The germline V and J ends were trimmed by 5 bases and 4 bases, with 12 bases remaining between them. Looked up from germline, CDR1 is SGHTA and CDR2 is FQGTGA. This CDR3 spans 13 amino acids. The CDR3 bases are TGTGCCAGCAGCCCTGGGACGGATTACGAGCAGTACTTC. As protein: CASSPGTDYEQYF.

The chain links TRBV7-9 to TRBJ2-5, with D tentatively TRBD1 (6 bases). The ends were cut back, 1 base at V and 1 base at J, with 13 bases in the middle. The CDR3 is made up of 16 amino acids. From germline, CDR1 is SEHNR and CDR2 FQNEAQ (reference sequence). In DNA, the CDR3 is TGTGCCAGCAGCTTAGAAGGGGGTTGGGGCCAAGAGACCCAGTACTTC. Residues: CASSLEGGWGQETQYF.

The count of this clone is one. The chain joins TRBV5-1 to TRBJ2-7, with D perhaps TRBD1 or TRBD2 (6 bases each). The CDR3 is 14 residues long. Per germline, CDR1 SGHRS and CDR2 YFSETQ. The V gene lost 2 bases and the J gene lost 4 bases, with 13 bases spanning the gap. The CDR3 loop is CASSFGQGRYEQYF. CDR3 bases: TGCGCCAGCAGCTTCGGGCAGGGGAGGTACGAGCAGTACTTC.

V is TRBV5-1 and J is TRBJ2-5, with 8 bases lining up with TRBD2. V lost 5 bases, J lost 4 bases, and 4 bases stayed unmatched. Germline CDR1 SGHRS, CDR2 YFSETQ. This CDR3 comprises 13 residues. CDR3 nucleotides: TGCGCCAGCAGGCGGGGGGCGGGAGAGACCCAGTACTTC. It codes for CASRRGAGETQYF.

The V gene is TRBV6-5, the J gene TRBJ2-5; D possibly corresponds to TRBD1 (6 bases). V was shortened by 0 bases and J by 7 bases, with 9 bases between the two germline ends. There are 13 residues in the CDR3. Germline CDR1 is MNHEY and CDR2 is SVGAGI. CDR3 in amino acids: CASSYSDSWTQYF. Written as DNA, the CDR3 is TGTGCCAGCAGTTACTCGGACAGCTGGACCCAGTACTTC.

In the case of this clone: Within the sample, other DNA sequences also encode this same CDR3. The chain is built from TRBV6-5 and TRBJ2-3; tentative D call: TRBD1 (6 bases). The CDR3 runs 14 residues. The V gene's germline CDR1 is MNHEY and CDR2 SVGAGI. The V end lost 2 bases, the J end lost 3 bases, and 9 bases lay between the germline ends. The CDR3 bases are TGTGCCAGCAGTTACGGGGGCAGTACAGATACGCAGTATTTT. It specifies CASSYGGSTDTQYF.

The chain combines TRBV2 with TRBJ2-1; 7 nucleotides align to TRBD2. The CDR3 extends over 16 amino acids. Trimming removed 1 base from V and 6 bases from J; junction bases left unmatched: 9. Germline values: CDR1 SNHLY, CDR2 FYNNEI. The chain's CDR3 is CASSEGRGSRINEQFF. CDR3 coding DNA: TGTGCCAGCAGTGAAGGACGCGGGAGTCGGATCAATGAGCAGTTCTTC. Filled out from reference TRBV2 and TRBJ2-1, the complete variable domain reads EPEVTQTPSHQVTQMGQEVILRCVPISNHLYFYWYRQILGQKVEFLVSFYNNEISEKSEIFDDQFSVERPDGSNFTLKIRSTKLEDSAMYFCASSEGRGSRINEQFFGPGTRLTVL.

In DNA form, the CDR3 reads TGCGCCAGCAGCCAAGAAGCGGGAGGTCCCTACGAGCAGTACTTC. Its protein is CASSQEAGGPYEQYF. The gene calls are TRBV4-1 and TRBJ2-7; the match to TRBD2 covers 9 bases. Germline V gene data show CDR1 as MGHRA and CDR2 as YSYEKL. CDR3 size: 15 residues. The V segment lost 0 bases and the J segment 2 bases; nucleotides outside the gene matches: 2.

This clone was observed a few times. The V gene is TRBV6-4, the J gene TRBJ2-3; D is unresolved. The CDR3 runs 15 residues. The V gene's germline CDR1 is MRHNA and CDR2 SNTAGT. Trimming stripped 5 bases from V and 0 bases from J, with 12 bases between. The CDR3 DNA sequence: TGTGCCAGCAGTTCGAGTGTGGGTAGCACAGATACGCAGTATTTT. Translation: CASSSSVGSTDTQYF.

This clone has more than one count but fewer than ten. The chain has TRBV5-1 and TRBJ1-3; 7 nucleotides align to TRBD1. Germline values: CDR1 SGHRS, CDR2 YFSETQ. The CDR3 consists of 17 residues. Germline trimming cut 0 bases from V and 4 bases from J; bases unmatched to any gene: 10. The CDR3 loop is CASSLAPSTGVGNTIYF. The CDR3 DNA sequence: TGCGCCAGCAGCTTGGCTCCCTCTACAGGGGTCGGAAACACCATATATTTT.

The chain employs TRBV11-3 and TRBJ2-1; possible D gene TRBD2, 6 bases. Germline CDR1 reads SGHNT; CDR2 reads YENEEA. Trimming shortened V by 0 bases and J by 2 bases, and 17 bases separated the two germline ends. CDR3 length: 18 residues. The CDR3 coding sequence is TGTGCCAGCAGCTTAGAGAAGCTTAGCGGAAACCCCTACAATGAGCAGTTCTTC. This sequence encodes CASSLEKLSGNPYNEQFF.